The next 2 T cell receptor beta chains were all read from a single sample in a study of cytotoxic CD8 clonotypes in ibrutinib-treated CLL. Profiling relied on immunoSEQ multiplex PCR, and the TCRdb table lists in-frame clones only, not all of them. The sample consists of tens of thousands of clones, around 75% of them appearing once. The material was PBMCs, obtained after 24 months of ibrutinib treatment. Receptors were obtained from a human donor with chronic lymphocytic leukemia.

This chain links TRBV2 with TRBJ1-6; D gene unclear. Germline V gene data show CDR1 as SNHLY and CDR2 as FYNNEI. Trimming shortened V by 7 bases and J by 3 bases, and 13 bases separated the two germline ends. The CDR3 extends over 15 amino acids. CDR3 DNA: TGTGCCAGCACCGTGGTGGGCAGCTATAATTCACCCCTCCACTTT. Protein sequence: CASTVVGSYNSPLHF.

The V call is TRBV10-3, the J call TRBJ1-1; D is possibly TRBD1 (6 bases). V was cut by 8 bases and J by 1 base, with 11 bases left in between. The CDR3 covers 13 residues. Germline V gene lookup returns CDR1 ENHRY and CDR2 SYGVKD. CDR3 loop: CAIGGQKNTEAFF. CDR3 coding DNA: TGTGCCATCGGGGGGCAGAAGAACACTGAAGCTTTCTTT.